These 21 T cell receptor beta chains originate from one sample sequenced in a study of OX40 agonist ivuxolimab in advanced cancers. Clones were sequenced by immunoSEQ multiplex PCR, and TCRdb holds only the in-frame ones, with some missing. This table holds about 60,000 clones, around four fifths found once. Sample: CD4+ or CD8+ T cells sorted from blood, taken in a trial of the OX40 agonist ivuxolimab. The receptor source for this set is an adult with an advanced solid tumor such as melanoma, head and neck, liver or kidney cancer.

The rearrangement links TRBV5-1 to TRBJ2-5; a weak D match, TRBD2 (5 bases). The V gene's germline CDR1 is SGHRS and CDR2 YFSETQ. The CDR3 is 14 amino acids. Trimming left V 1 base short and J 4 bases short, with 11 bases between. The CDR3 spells CASSLSAGGETQYF. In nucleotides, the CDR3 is TGCGCCAGCAGCTTGTCGGCAGGAGGAGAGACCCAGTACTTC.

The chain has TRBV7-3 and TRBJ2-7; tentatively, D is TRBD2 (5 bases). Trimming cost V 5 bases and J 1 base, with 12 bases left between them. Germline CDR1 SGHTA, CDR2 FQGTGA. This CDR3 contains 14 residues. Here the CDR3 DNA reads TGTGCCAGCAGCAAAGACGGCGGGTCCTACGAGCAGTACTTC. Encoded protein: CASSKDGGSYEQYF.

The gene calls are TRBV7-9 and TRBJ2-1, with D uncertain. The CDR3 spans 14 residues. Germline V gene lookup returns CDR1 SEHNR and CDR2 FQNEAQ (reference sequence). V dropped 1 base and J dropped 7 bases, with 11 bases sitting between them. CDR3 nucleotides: TGTGCCAGCAGCTTAGGAGATTGGCCAAATGAGCAGTTCTTC. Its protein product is CASSLGDWPNEQFF.

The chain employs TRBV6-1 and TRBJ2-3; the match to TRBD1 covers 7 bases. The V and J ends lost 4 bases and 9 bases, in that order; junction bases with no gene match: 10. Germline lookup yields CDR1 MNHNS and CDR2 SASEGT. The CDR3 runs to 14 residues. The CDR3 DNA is TGTGCCAGCAGTGTGGGGACAGCCAAGGGCACGCAGTATTTT. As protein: CASSVGTAKGTQYF.

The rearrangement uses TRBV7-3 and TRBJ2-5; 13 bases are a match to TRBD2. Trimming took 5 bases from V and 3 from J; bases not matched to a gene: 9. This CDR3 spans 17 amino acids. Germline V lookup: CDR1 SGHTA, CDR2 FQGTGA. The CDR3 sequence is CASSRGRGTSGEETQYF. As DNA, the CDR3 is TGTGCCAGCAGCCGGGGGCGGGGGACTAGCGGGGAAGAGACCCAGTACTTC.

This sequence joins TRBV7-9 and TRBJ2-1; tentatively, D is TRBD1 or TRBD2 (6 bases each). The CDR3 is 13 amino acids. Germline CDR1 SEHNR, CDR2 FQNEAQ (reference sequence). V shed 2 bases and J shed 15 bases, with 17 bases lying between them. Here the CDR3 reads CASSLIGRDTPFF. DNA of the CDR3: TGTGCCAGCAGCTTAATTGGGCGGGACACTCCGTTCTTC.

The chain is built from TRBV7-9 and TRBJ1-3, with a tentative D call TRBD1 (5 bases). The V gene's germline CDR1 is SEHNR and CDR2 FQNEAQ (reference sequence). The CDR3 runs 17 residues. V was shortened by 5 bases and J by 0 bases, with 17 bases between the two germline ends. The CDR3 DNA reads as TGTGCCAGCAGCCTAGGTGCAGGGCCCAGCTCTGGAAACACCATATATTTT. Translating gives CASSLGAGPSSGNTIYF. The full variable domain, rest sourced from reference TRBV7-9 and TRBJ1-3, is DTGVSQNPRHKITKRGQNVTFRCDPISEHNRLYWYRQTLGQGPEFLTYFQNEAQLEKSRLLSDRFSAERPKGSFSTLEIQRTEQGDSAMYLCASSLGAGPSSGNTIYFGEGSWLTVV.

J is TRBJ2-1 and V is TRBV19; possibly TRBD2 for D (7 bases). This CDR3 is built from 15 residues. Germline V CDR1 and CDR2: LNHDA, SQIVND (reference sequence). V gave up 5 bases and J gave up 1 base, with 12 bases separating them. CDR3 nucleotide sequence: TGTGCCAGTAGTGAGAGGGGGGGGTCCTACAATGAGCAGTTCTTC. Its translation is CASSERGGSYNEQFF.

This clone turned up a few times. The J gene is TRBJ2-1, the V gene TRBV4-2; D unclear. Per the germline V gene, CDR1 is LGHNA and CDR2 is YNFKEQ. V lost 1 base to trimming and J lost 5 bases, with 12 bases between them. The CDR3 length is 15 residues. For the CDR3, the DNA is TGTGCCAGCAGCCAAGGGTCGGCTAGAAACAATGAGCAGTTCTTC. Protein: CASSQGSARNNEQFF.

The DNA of the CDR3 is TGTGCCAGCAGCTTAGCAGGAGACACCGGGGAGCTGTTTTTT. Encoded protein: CASSLAGDTGELFF. The chain employs TRBV7-6 and TRBJ2-2, with D unclear. V lost 0 bases and J 3 bases, leaving 5 bases between the germline ends. The germline V gene encodes CDR1 SGHVS and CDR2 FNYEAQ. The CDR3 extends over 14 amino acids.

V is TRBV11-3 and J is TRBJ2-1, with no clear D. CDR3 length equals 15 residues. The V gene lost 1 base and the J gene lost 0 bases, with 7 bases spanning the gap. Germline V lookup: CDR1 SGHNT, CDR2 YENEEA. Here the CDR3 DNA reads TGTGCCAGCAGCTTAGGAGTAGGCTCCTACAATGAGCAGTTCTTC. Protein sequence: CASSLGVGSYNEQFF. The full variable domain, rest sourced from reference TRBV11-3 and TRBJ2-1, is EAGVVQSPRYKIIEKKQPVAFWCNPISGHNTLYWYLQNLGQGPELLIRYENEEAVDDSQLPKDRFSAERLKGVDSTLKIQPAELGDSAVYLCASSLGVGSYNEQFFGPGTRLTVL.

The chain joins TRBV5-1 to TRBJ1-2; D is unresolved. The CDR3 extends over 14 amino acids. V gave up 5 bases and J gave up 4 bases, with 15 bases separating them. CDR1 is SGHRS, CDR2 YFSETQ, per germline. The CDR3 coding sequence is TGCGCCAGCAGTTTTTCTGAAGGCTCCTATGGCTACACCTTC. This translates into CASSFSEGSYGYTF.

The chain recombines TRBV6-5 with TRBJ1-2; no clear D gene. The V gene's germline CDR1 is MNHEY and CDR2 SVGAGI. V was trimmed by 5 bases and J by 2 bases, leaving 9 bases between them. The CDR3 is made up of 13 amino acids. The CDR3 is CASSPGLNYGYTF. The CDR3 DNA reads TGTGCCAGCAGTCCGGGTCTCAACTATGGCTACACCTTC.

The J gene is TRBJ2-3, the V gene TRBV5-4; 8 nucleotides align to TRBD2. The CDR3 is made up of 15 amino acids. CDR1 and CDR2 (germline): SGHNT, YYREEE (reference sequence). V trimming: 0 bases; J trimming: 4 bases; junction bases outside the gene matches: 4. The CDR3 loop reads CASSLVGGGSDTQYF. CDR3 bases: TGTGCCAGCAGCTTGGTAGGCGGGGGGTCAGATACGCAGTATTTT.

CDR3 amino acids: CASSWGGRGVNEQFF. The CDR3 region has the DNA TGCGCCAGCAGCTGGGGTGGCAGGGGGGTCAATGAGCAGTTCTTC. The V gene is TRBV5-1, the J gene TRBJ2-1, with a possible D match to TRBD1 (7 bases). The CDR3 runs to 15 residues. V shed 3 bases and J shed 6 bases, with 16 bases lying between them. Per the germline V gene, CDR1 is SGHRS and CDR2 is YFSETQ.

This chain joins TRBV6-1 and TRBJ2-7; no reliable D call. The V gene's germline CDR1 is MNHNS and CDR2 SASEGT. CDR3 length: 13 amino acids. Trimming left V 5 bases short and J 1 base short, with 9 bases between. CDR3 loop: CASSRLESYEQYF. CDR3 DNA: TGTGCCAGCAGTCGTCTTGAGTCCTACGAGCAGTACTTC.

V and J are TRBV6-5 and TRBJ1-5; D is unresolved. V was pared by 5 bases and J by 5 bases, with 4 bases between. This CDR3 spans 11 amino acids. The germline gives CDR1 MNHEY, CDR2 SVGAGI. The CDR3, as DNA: TGTGCCAGCAGTAATTATCAGCCCCAGCATTTT. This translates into CASSNYQPQHF.

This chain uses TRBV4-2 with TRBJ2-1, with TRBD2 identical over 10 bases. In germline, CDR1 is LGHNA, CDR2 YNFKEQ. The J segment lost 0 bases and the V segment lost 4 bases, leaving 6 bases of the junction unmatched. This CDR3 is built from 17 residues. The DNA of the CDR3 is TGTGCCAGCAGCCCTAGCGGGGGCCAACCCTCCTACAATGAGCAGTTCTTC. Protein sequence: CASSPSGGQPSYNEQFF.

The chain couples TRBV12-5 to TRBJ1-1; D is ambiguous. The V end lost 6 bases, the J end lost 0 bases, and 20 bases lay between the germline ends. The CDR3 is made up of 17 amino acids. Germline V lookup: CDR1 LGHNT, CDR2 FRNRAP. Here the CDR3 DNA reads TGTGCTAGTGGCCTGACCGCCTACCCTACTGTGAACACTGAAGCTTTCTTT. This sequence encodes CASGLTAYPTVNTEAFF.

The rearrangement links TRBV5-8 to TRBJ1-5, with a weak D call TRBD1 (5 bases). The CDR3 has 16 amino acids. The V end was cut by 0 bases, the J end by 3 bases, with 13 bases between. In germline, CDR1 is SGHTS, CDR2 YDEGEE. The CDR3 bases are TGTGCCAGCAGCTTGGGTATGGGGCAGGCCAATCAGCCCCAGCATTTT. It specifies CASSLGMGQANQPQHF.

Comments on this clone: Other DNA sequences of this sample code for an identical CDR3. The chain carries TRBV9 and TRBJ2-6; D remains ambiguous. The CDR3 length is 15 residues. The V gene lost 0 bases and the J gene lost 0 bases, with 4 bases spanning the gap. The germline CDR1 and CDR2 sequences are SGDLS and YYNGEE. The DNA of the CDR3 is TGTGCCAGCAGCGTAGGCAGCTCTGGGGCCAACGTCCTGACTTTC. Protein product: CASSVGSSGANVLTF.